This passage covers 30 T cell receptor beta chains from one sample sequenced in a study of control samples from healthy donors and cancer patients. The data were produced by immunoSEQ multiplex PCR, yet TCRdb's version contains in-frame clones alone and is incomplete. The sample holds around 110,000 clones, more than 75% seen once. Specimen: blood. These receptors all come from a woman between 70 and 85 years old in good health.

This chain joins TRBV19 and TRBJ2-1; D gene unclear. V was clipped by 0 bases and J by 0 bases, with 12 bases between them. The CDR3 extends over 17 amino acids. Germline V gives CDR1 LNHDA, CDR2 SQIVND (reference sequence). The CDR3 loop is CASSIEVSRSSYNEQFF. The CDR3 DNA reads as TGTGCCAGTAGTATAGAGGTCTCTCGAAGCTCCTACAATGAGCAGTTCTTC.

This clone was observed a handful of times. V is TRBV18 and J is TRBJ2-7; no firm D call. Looked up from germline, CDR1 is KGHSH and CDR2 is LQKENI. The CDR3 is made up of 11 amino acids. Trimming pared 2 bases from V and 6 bases from J, leaving 5 bases between. The CDR3 here is CASSPKAEQYF. The CDR3 DNA reads as TGTGCCAGCTCACCAAAGGCCGAGCAGTACTTC.

This clone appeared a single time. V is TRBV19 and J is TRBJ1-5; a possible D gene is TRBD1 (6 bases). V was pared by 3 bases and J by 1 base, with 16 bases between. Looked up from germline, CDR1 is LNHDA and CDR2 is SQIVND (reference sequence). This CDR3 contains 17 residues. In nucleotides, the CDR3 is TGTGCCAGTAGTATCGGGGGGGGCGGGGTGAGCAATCAGCCCCAGCATTTT. Its translation is CASSIGGGGVSNQPQHF.

The chain joins TRBV5-1 to TRBJ2-1; TRBD2 matches 7 bases. J gave up 4 bases and V 0 bases, and 4 bases lay outside the gene matches. The germline gives CDR1 SGHRS, CDR2 YFSETQ. This CDR3 comprises 15 residues. CDR3 in DNA: TGCGCCAGCAGCTTGGGAGGGACTACATACAATGAGCAGTTCTTC. This gives the protein CASSLGGTTYNEQFF.

The chain couples TRBV2 to TRBJ2-7; D not resolved. CDR1 SNHLY and CDR2 FYNNEI come from the germline V gene. V was cut by 6 bases and J by 6 bases, with 18 bases left in between. This CDR3 is 14 amino acids long. CDR3 bases: TGTGCCAGCAGCTATACGGGCCCGCAGGTCGAGCAGTACTTC. It codes for CASSYTGPQVEQYF.

This rearrangement joins TRBV3-1 (or the pseudogene TRBV3-2) to TRBJ1-6; 7 positions match TRBD1. Trimming cost V 1 base and J 7 bases; bases outside gene matches: 13. Germline CDR1 and CDR2: LGHDT and YNNKEL (reference sequence). The CDR3 is 18 amino acids. Here the CDR3 reads CASSQGWSRDSGNSPLHF. The CDR3 region has the DNA TGTGCCAGCAGCCAAGGATGGAGCCGGGACAGTGGAAATTCACCCCTCCACTTT.

V is TRBV5-6 and J is TRBJ1-1; 7 bases agree with TRBD1. This CDR3 region has 13 residues. V gave up 4 bases and J gave up 4 bases; unmatched junction bases: 4. Germline-derived CDR1 and CDR2 are SGHDT and YYEEEE. CDR3 in amino acids: CASSEGAFTEAFF. CDR3 DNA sequence: TGTGCCAGCAGCGAGGGGGCGTTCACTGAAGCTTTCTTT.

The rearrangement uses TRBV29-1 and TRBJ2-3; D not certain. Germline V CDR1 and CDR2: SQVTM, ANQGSEA. The CDR3 contains 11 residues. V shed 5 bases and J shed 4 bases, with 7 bases lying between them. The CDR3 bases are TGCAGCGTTCGTGGGGCAGATACGCAGTATTTT. It yields the protein CSVRGADTQYF.

The rearrangement uses TRBV11-3 and TRBJ1-4; tentatively, D is TRBD1 (5 bases). Trimming pared 1 base from V and 12 bases from J, leaving 9 bases between. The CDR3 spans 12 residues. Germline V gene sequence: CDR1 SGHNT, CDR2 YENEEA. The CDR3, as DNA: TGTGCCAGCAGCTTAGCGGGAGGGGAACTGTTTTTT. Amino acid sequence: CASSLAGGELFF.

This chain uses TRBV6-5 with TRBJ1-3; possibly TRBD1 for D (5 bases). The germline V gene has CDR1 MNHEY and CDR2 SVGAGI. This CDR3 spans 15 amino acids. V gave up 5 bases and J gave up 0 bases, with 11 bases separating them. The CDR3 DNA is TGTGCCAGCAGTCCCCAGGGTAACTCTGGAAACACCATATATTTT. Translation gives CASSPQGNSGNTIYF.

This chain links TRBV3-1 (or the pseudogene TRBV3-2) with TRBJ1-2, with D hard to call. The length of the CDR3 is 15 residues. Germline lookup yields CDR1 LGHDT and CDR2 YNNKEL (reference sequence). The V and J ends lost 1 base and 0 bases respectively, with 9 bases between them. CDR3 bases: TGTGCCAGCAGCCAAGTGTCGGGGTCTAACTATGGCTACACCTTC. Translating gives CASSQVSGSNYGYTF.

The J gene is TRBJ2-5, the V gene TRBV28; TRBD2 might be the D (5 bases). The CDR3 spans 12 residues. CDR1 is MDHEN and CDR2 is SYDVKM in the germline V gene. V gave up 7 bases and J gave up 5 bases, with 11 bases separating them. The CDR3 DNA reads TGTGCCAGCAAACGGGGTGGTGAGACCCAGTACTTC. It translates to CASKRGGETQYF.

The genes are TRBV6-2 or TRBV6-3 and TRBJ1-5; no clear D. V was pared by 2 bases and J by 0 bases, with 11 bases between. From germline, CDR1 is MNHEY and CDR2 SVGEGT. The CDR3 sequence is 16 residues long. The CDR3 reads CASSYGRPNSNQPQHF. The CDR3 region has the DNA TGTGCCAGCAGTTACGGGCGGCCGAATAGCAATCAGCCCCAGCATTTT.

This rearrangement joins TRBV5-4 to TRBJ1-2; perhaps TRBD1 as D (5 bases). Germline V gives CDR1 SGHNT, CDR2 YYREEE (reference sequence). Trimming stripped 0 bases from V and 7 bases from J, with 16 bases between. The CDR3 loop spans 15 amino acids. The CDR3 sequence is CASSLVGRAGGGYTF. CDR3 sequence (DNA): TGTGCCAGCAGCTTGGTCGGCAGGGCGGGTGGTGGCTACACCTTC.

V usage is TRBV19 and J usage is TRBJ1-2; D not certain. V shed 6 bases and J shed 9 bases, with 14 bases lying between them. This CDR3 region has 12 residues. Germline V gene sequence: CDR1 LNHDA, CDR2 SQIVND (reference sequence). The CDR3 coding sequence is TGTGCCAGTAGAGAGGCGTCTATGAGCTACACCTTC. This sequence encodes CASREASMSYTF.

The sample holds one count of this clone. The chain is built from TRBV6-5 and TRBJ2-3; D is ambiguous. CDR1 is MNHEY, CDR2 SVGAGI, per germline. This CDR3 has 15 residues. V was pared by 6 bases and J by 2 bases, with 15 bases between. Written as DNA, the CDR3 is TGTGCCAGCAGCCTCCGTAACCGCGCCACAGATACGCAGTATTTT. This encodes CASSLRNRATDTQYF.

V is TRBV7-9 and J is TRBJ1-3; D unresolved. Trimming removed 5 bases from V and 2 bases from J, with 13 bases in between. Germline V gives CDR1 SEHNR, CDR2 FQNEAQ (reference sequence). The CDR3 spans 15 residues. The CDR3 nucleotides are TGTGCCAGCAGCCCCAGTTTGGGGACTGGAAACACCATATATTTT. Amino acid sequence: CASSPSLGTGNTIYF.

This clone was observed once. This chain joins TRBV29-1 and TRBJ2-3; 9 positions agree with TRBD2. Germline V gives CDR1 SQVTM, CDR2 ANQGSEA. This CDR3 comprises 15 residues. V lost 0 bases, J lost 4 bases, and 5 bases stayed unmatched. The CDR3 here is CSVEDWGLAPDTQYF. DNA for the CDR3: TGCAGCGTTGAAGACTGGGGACTAGCTCCAGATACGCAGTATTTT.

This sequence joins TRBV19 and TRBJ1-1; perhaps TRBD1 as D (6 bases). This CDR3 region has 13 residues. Germline V gives CDR1 LNHDA, CDR2 SQIVND (reference sequence). V was shortened by 5 bases and J by 3 bases, with 10 bases between the two germline ends. CDR3: CASSPRGDTEAFF. CDR3 DNA sequence: TGTGCCAGTAGTCCGAGGGGGGACACTGAAGCTTTCTTT.

The CDR3 DNA sequence: TGTGCCAGCAGCCAAGATGGGGCGGGATGGCTAGGAACTGAAGCTTTCTTT. Translating gives CASSQDGAGWLGTEAFF. The chain joins TRBV14 to TRBJ1-1, with D possibly TRBD1 on 5 matching bases. Germline V gene sequence: CDR1 SGHDN, CDR2 FVKESK. There are 17 residues in the CDR3. The V gene lost 0 bases and the J gene lost 5 bases, with 19 bases spanning the gap.

The CDR3 sequence: CASSLWGSGGDETQYF. As DNA, the CDR3 is TGTGCCAGCAGCCTGTGGGGGAGCGGGGGCGACGAGACCCAGTACTTC. The chain recombines TRBV7-2 with TRBJ2-5, with TRBD2 identical over 8 bases. The germline CDR1 and CDR2 sequences are SGHTA and FQGNSA. The CDR3 totals 16 residues. V lost 5 bases, J lost 5 bases, and 13 bases stayed unmatched.

The chain has TRBV27 and TRBJ2-7; D is perhaps TRBD2 (7 bases). The V gene lost 3 bases and the J gene lost 9 bases, with 12 bases spanning the gap. This CDR3 has 12 residues. From germline, CDR1 is MNHEY and CDR2 SMNVEV (reference sequence). DNA of the CDR3: TGTGCCAGCAGTTTGTCGGGGGGCGTGCAGTACTTC. Translated: CASSLSGGVQYF.

A remark on this clone: Its ends do not fully match the called genes, so a read error is possible. The chain links TRBV9 to TRBJ2-7; 9 bases are a match to TRBD2. The length of the CDR3 is 14 residues. Germline CDR1 SGDLS, CDR2 YYNGEE. The DNA for the CDR3 is TGTGCCAGCACCGTAGGACTAGCGAACTACGAGCAGTACTTC. This codes for CASTVGLANYEQYF. Looking up the rest from reference TRBV9 and TRBJ2-7 gives the full variable domain: DSGVTQTPKHLITATGQRVTLRCSPRSGDLSVYWYQQSLDQGLQFLIQYYNGEERAKGNILERFSAQQFPDLHSELNLSSLELGDSALYFCASTVGLANYEQYFGPGTRLTVT.

The V and J genes are TRBV5-1 and TRBJ2-1, with D possibly being TRBD2 (7 bases). Trimming pared 2 bases from V and 9 bases from J, leaving 12 bases between. The CDR3 sequence is 13 residues long. The germline V gene encodes CDR1 SGHRS and CDR2 YFSETQ. CDR3 sequence reads: CASSFRGGTEQFF. The CDR3 DNA follows: TGCGCCAGCAGCTTCAGGGGAGGGACTGAGCAGTTCTTC. The full variable domain, rest sourced from reference TRBV5-1 and TRBJ2-1, is KAGVTQTPRYLIKTRGQQVTLSCSPISGHRSVSWYQQTPGQGLQFLFEYFSETQRNKGNFPGRFSGRQFSNSRSEMNVSTLELGDSALYLCASSFRGGTEQFFGPGTRLTVL.

This chain joins TRBV5-1 and TRBJ2-5; D ambiguous. The CDR3 contains 14 residues. Trimming shortened V by 4 bases and J by 2 bases, and 12 bases separated the two germline ends. Germline lookup yields CDR1 SGHRS and CDR2 YFSETQ. The DNA for the CDR3 is TGCGCCAGCAGCCCAGCCGGGCCACAAGAGACCCAGTACTTC. Translation: CASSPAGPQETQYF.

This chain joins TRBV3-1 (or the pseudogene TRBV3-2) and TRBJ1-3, with D hard to call. The CDR3 has 13 amino acids. Germline CDR1 LGHDT, CDR2 YNNKEL (reference sequence). The V end lost 6 bases, the J end lost 0 bases, and 6 bases lay between the germline ends. The CDR3 region is CASRGGSGNTIYF. The CDR3 nucleotides read TGTGCCAGCAGGGGAGGCTCTGGAAACACCATATATTTT.

This clone was seen only once. The rearrangement links TRBV20-1 to TRBJ1-2; D uncertain. Deletions cut 3 bases from V and 6 bases from J, with 11 bases between. Germline-derived CDR1 and CDR2 are DFQATT and SNEGSKA (reference sequence). The CDR3 length is 12 residues. For the CDR3, the DNA is TGCAGTGCTAGTGGGCCTGGGGATGGCTACACCTTC. Translating it yields CSASGPGDGYTF.

The V gene is TRBV6-5, the J gene TRBJ1-6, with 7 positions matching TRBD1. Looked up from germline, CDR1 is MNHEY and CDR2 is SVGAGI. Germline trimming cut 7 bases from V and 7 bases from J; bases unmatched to any gene: 10. The CDR3 has 15 residues. The CDR3 reads CASTLGRGQNSPLHF. The CDR3 DNA follows: TGTGCCAGCACTCTCGGGAGGGGGCAGAATTCACCCCTCCACTTT.

This sequence joins TRBV7-3 and TRBJ1-6, with D unresolved. Germline V CDR1 and CDR2: SGHTA, FQGTGA. V lost 6 bases and J 8 bases, leaving 11 bases between the germline ends. The CDR3 totals 13 residues. In nucleotides, the CDR3 is TGTGCCAGCAGTCGAACCTCTGATTCACCCCTCCACTTT. Its translation is CASSRTSDSPLHF.

The V gene is TRBV12-3 or TRBV12-4, the J gene TRBJ1-5; unclear D gene. The CDR3 runs to 13 residues. V lost 1 base to trimming and J lost 3 bases, with 4 bases between them. The CDR3 DNA follows: TGTGCCAGCAGTTTAGGAACCAATCAGCCCCAGCATTTT. Translating it yields CASSLGTNQPQHF.